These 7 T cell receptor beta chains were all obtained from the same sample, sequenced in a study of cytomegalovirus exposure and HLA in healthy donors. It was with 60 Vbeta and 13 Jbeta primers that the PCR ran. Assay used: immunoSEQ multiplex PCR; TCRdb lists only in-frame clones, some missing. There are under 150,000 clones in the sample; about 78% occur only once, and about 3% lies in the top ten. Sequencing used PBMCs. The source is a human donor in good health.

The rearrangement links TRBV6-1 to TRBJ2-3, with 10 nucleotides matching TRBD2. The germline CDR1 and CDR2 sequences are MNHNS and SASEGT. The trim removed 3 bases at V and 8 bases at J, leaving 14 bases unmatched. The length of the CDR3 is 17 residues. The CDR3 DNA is TGTGCCAGCAGTGATCTCATAGCGGGGGGACGGCTCGGTACGCAGTATTTT. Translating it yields CASSDLIAGGRLGTQYF.

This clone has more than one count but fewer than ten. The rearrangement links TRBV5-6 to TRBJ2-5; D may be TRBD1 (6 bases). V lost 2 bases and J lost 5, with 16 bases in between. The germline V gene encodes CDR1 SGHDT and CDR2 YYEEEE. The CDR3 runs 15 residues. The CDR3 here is CASSFDQGTRETQYF. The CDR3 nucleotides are TGTGCCAGCAGCTTTGATCAGGGGACGCGCGAGACCCAGTACTTC. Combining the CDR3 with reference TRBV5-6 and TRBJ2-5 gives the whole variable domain DAGVTQSPTHLIKTRGQQVTLRCSPKSGHDTVSWYQQALGQGPQFIFQYYEEEERQRGNFPDRFSGHQFPNYSSELNVNALLLGDSALYLCASSFDQGTRETQYFGPGTRLLVL.

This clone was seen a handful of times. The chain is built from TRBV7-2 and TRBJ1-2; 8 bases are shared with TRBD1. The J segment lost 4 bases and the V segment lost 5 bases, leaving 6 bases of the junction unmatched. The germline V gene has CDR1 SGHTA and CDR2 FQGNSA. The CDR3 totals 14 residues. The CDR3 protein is CASSPDRGTYGYTF. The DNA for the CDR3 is TGTGCCAGCAGCCCCGACAGGGGTACCTATGGCTACACCTTC.

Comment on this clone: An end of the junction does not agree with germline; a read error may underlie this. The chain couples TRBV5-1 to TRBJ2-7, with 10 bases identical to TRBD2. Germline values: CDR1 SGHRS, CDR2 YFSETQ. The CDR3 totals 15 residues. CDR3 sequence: CASGFIAGGSYEQYF. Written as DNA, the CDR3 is TGCGCCAGCGGCTTTATAGCGGGGGGTTCCTACGAGCAGTACTTC.

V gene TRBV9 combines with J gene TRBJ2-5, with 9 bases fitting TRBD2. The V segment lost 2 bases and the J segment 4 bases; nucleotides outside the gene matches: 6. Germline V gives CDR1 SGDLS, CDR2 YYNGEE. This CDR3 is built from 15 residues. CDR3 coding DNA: TGTGCCAGCAGCGTCGCGGGGGGGCGGGGAGAGACCCAGTACTTC. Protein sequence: CASSVAGGRGETQYF. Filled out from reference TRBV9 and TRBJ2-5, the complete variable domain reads DSGVTQTPKHLITATGQRVTLRCSPRSGDLSVYWYQQSLDQGLQFLIQYYNGEERAKGNILERFSAQQFPDLHSELNLSSLELGDSALYFCASSVAGGRGETQYFGPGTRLLVL.

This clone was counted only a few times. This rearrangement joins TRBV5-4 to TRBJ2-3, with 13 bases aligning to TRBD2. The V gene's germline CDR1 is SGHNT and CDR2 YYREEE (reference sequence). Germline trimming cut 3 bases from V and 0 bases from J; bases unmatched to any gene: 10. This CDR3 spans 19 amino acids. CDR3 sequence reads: CASSWVTSGGRSSTDTQYF. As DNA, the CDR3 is TGTGCCAGCAGCTGGGTGACTAGCGGGGGGCGATCTAGCACAGATACGCAGTATTTT.

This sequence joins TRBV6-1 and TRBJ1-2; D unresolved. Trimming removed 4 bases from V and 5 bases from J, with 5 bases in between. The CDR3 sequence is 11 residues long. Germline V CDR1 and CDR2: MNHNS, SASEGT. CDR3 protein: CASSVLYGYTF. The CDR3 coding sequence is TGTGCCAGCAGTGTCCTATATGGCTACACCTTC.